The present TCR beta chain was sequenced within a study of Ad26.COV2.S vaccination and SARS-CoV-2 variants. With regard to this clone: As yet, its antigen is unknown.

The study's findings and limits: Recipients of vaccine and of placebo showed similar breadth of their non-spike TCR repertoires. Ad26.COV2.S recipients had broader spike-specific TCRs (P = 0.0014).

Trimming removed 6 bases at V and 6 bases at J, with 6 bases between. The CDR3 contains 10 residues. The germline V gene encodes CDR1 SNHLY and CDR2 FYNNEI. The table came from immunoSEQ multiplex PCR; TCRdb's copy has only in-frame clones and leaves some out. The sample includes about 350,000 clones, about 91% of them seen just once. The V call is TRBV2, the J call TRBJ2-7; D unclear. The receptor comes from a human donor who had recovered from COVID-19. This material consisted of peripheral blood, taken after recovery from COVID-19. The CDR3 DNA reads TGTGCCAGCAGGGGTCCCGAGCAGTACTTC. Protein: CASRGPEQYF.